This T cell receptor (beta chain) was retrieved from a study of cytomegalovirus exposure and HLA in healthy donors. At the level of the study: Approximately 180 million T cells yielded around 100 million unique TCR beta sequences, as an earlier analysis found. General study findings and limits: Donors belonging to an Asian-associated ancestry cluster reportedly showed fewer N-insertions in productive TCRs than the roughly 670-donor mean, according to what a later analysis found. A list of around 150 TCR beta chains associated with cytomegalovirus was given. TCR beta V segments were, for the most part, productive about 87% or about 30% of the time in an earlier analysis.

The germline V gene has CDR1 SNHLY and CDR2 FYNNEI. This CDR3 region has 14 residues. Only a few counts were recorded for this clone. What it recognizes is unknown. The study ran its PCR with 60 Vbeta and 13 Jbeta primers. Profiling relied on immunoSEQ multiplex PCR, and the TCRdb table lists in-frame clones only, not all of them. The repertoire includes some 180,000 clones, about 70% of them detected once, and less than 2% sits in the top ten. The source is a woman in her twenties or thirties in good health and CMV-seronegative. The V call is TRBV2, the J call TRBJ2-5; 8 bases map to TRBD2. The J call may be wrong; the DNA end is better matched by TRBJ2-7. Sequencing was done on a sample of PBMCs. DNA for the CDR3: TGTGCCAGCGAGATACCGGGACTAGGTCTCGAGCAGTACTTC. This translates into CASEIPGLGLEQYF.